A single sample is the source of the 3 T cell receptor beta chains below, sequenced in a study of T-cell memory formation after mild COVID-19. TCRdb processed the 5' RACE reads anew with MiXCR; each CDR3 protein has one entry. This table holds under 400,000 distinct CDR3 sequences, around 21% found once. Sequenced material: PBMCs or a T cell subset sorted from them (not recorded which). These receptors were taken from an adult woman who had mild COVID-19 (a few samples of this study predate the infection). Cell type and time point are not known.

J is TRBJ2-3 and V is TRBV11-2; the match to TRBD2 covers 8 bases. Trimming at V came to 5 bases and at J to 2 bases, leaving 12 bases not matched to a gene. The CDR3 sequence is 17 residues long. CDR1 is SGHAT and CDR2 is FQNNGV in the germline V gene. CDR3 coding DNA: TGTGCCAGCAGCCCCCCCCGAACTAGCGGATTCACAGATACGCAGTATTTT. Residues: CASSPPRTSGFTDTQYF.

A few counts support this clonotype. The rearrangement joins TRBV5-6 to TRBJ2-3; D is unclear. The V end lost 2 bases, the J end lost 0 bases, and 10 bases lay between the germline ends. CDR1 is SGHDT and CDR2 is YYEEEE in the germline V gene. This CDR3 has 15 amino acids. CDR3 sequence reads: CASSLGGLSTDTQYF. The CDR3 DNA reads as TGTGCCAGCAGCTTAGGTGGGCTCAGCACAGATACGCAGTATTTT.

The V call is TRBV6-5, the J call TRBJ2-7, with a tentative D call TRBD1 (5 bases). The CDR3 consists of 15 residues. CDR1 and CDR2 (germline): MNHEY, SVGAGI. Trimming left V 5 bases short and J 4 bases short, with 18 bases between. The CDR3 DNA follows: TGTGCCAGCAGTCCTACAGGCCCGTCCTTTTACGAGCAGTACTTC. Protein product: CASSPTGPSFYEQYF.